Below are 5 T cell receptor beta chains sequenced from a single sample in a study of radiotherapy plus CTLA-4 blockade in lung cancer. Clones were read by immunoSEQ multiplex PCR, and TCRdb kept only the in-frame ones, dropping some. The sample shows some 66,000 clones, roughly four fifths of them seen only once. Specimen: peripheral blood, collected from a patient treated with radiotherapy plus ipilimumab. These receptors were obtained from a human donor with non-small cell lung cancer who had a partial response to radiotherapy plus ipilimumab.

On this clone itself: Relative to the germline gene, one junction end is altered; a read error may explain this. V is TRBV30 and J is TRBJ2-7; TRBD1 is a possible D gene (7 bases). Germline assignment: CDR1 GTSNPN and CDR2 SVGIG (reference sequence). The CDR3 loop spans 14 amino acids. The CDR3 region has the DNA TGTGCCTGGGGTGTAGGAGGGACAGCCTATGAGCAGTACTTC. Protein product: CAWGVGGTAYEQYF.

The genes are TRBV5-1 and TRBJ1-3; D uncertain. Germline-derived CDR1 and CDR2 are SGHRS and YFSETQ. The CDR3 has 13 residues. Trimming left V 2 bases short and J 4 bases short, with 7 bases between. The CDR3 coding sequence is TGCGCCAGCAGCTTAACTTTGGGAAACACCATATATTTT. Translated, it gives CASSLTLGNTIYF.

The chain uses TRBV25-1 and TRBJ2-5; 7 bases fit TRBD1. J was trimmed by 5 bases and V by 5 bases; bases with no gene match: 8. CDR1 is MGHDK, CDR2 SYGVNS, per germline. This CDR3 has 14 amino acids. CDR3 nucleotide sequence: TGTGCCAGCAGTCTGGGACAGCGCCGCGAGACCCAGTACTTC. Translation: CASSLGQRRETQYF.

The table lists this clone with a count of one. The CDR3 DNA sequence: TGTGCCAGCTCCGTGGGACTAGCGGGAGGGAATGAGCAGTTCTTC. It encodes CASSVGLAGGNEQFF. The chain has TRBV18 and TRBJ2-1; 16 bases align to TRBD2. Germline lookup yields CDR1 KGHSH and CDR2 LQKENI. Trimming took 6 bases from V and 7 from J; bases not matched to a gene: 3. The CDR3 extends over 15 amino acids.

This chain uses TRBV4-1 with TRBJ1-3; 8 bases line up with TRBD1. After removal of 4 bases from V and 3 bases from J, the junction contained 8 bases not matched to a gene. The CDR3 runs to 16 residues. From germline, CDR1 is MGHRA and CDR2 YSYEKL. The CDR3 DNA follows: TGCGCCAGCAGCCGCAGACAGGGGACAGGTGGAAACACCATATATTTT. Its translation is CASSRRQGTGGNTIYF.